This record covers a single TCR beta chain. What it recognizes is unknown. From 5'RACE with constant-segment primers came TCR alpha and TCR beta cDNA libraries that carried sample barcodes and UMIs. TCRdb independently ran MiXCR on the 5' RACE reads; one entry per CDR3 protein. This repertoire shows about 210,000 distinct CDR3 sequences, 25% to 35% found once; its top ten account for about an eighth. This sample is part of a study of T-cell memory formation after mild COVID-19. Across the study: The study found TCR clusters largely donor specific. General study results and limits: Cross-reactive memory seemingly joined, as some responding clones were found in pre-infection memory. Contracting clones, day 15 to 85, had balanced CD4/CD8, and later expanders favored CD4+.

CDR1 is SGHVS, CDR2 FQNEAQ, per germline. CDR3 size: 14 residues. V lost 2 bases to trimming and J lost 4 bases; unmatched junction nucleotides: 1. The receptor was derived from an adult woman who had mild COVID-19 (a few samples of this study predate the infection). Cell type and time point are not known. Source material: PBMCs or a T cell subset sorted from them (not recorded which). The chain combines TRBV7-8 with TRBJ2-5; 10 bases match TRBD2. CDR3 protein: CASSLPSGGETQYF. CDR3 in DNA: TGTGCCAGCAGCTTACCTAGCGGGGGAGAGACCCAGTACTTC.